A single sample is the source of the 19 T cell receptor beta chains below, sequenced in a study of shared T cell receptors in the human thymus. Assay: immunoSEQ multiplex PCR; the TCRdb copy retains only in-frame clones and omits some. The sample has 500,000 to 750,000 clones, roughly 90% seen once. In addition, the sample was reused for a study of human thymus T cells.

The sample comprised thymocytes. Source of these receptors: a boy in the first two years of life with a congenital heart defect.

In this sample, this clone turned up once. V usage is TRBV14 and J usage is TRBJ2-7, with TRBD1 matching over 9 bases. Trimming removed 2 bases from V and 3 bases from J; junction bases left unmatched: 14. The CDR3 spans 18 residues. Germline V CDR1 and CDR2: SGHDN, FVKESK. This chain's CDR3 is CASSQRLSGTGNDYEQYF. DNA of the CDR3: TGTGCCAGCAGCCAAAGACTAAGCGGGACAGGGAATGACTACGAGCAGTACTTC.

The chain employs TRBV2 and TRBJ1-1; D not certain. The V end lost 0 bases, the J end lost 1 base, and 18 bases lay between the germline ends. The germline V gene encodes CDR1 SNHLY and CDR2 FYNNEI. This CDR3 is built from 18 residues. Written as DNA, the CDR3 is TGTGCCAGCAGTGAAGCCTTAAATTCTCTTTCGGGGAACACTGAAGCTTTCTTT. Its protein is CASSEALNSLSGNTEAFF.

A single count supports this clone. In nucleotides, the CDR3 is TGTGCCAGCAGCAAGGGGGTAAACAAGTGGAAAGATGGTGGCTACACCTTC. Translation: CASSKGVNKWKDGGYTF. The chain recombines TRBV7-8 with TRBJ1-2, with a weak D call TRBD1 (6 bases). Between the trimmed V and J ends, which lost 5 bases and 7 bases, there was a span of 26 bases. There are 17 residues in the CDR3. The germline gives CDR1 SGHVS, CDR2 FQNEAQ.

The CDR3 DNA is TGTGCCAGCAGCCAAGCCCGGGGTGGTGGAGACCAAAACATTCAGTACTTC. Translation: CASSQARGGGDQNIQYF. V gene TRBV4-2 combines with J gene TRBJ2-4; a weak D match, TRBD2 (5 bases). V was pared by 1 base and J by 5 bases, with 18 bases between. In germline, CDR1 is LGHNA, CDR2 YNFKEQ. The length of the CDR3 is 17 residues.

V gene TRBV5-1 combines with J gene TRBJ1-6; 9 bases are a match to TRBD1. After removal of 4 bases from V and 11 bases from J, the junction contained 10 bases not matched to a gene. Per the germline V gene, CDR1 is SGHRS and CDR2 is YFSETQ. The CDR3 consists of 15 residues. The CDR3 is CASSPTGGEWTPLHF. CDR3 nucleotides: TGCGCCAGCAGCCCCACAGGGGGCGAGTGGACACCCCTCCACTTT.

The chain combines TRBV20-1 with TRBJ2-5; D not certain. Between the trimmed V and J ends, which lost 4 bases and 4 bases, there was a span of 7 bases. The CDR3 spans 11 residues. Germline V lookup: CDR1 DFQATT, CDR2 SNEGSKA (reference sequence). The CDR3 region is CSAKQRETQYF. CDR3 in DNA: TGCAGTGCTAAACAGAGAGAGACCCAGTACTTC.

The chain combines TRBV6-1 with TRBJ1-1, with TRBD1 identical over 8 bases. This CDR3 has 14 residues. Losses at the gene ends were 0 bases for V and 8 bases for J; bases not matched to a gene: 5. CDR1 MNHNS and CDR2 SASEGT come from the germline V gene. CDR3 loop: CASSEAGTGVEAFF. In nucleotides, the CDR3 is TGTGCCAGCAGTGAAGCCGGGACAGGTGTAGAAGCTTTCTTT.

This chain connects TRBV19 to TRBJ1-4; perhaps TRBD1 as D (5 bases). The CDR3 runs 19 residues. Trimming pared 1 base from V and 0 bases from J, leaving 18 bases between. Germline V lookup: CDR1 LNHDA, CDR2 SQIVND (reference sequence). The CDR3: CASSIARGDAHSTNEKLFF. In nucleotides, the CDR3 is TGTGCCAGTAGTATAGCCCGGGGGGACGCCCATTCAACTAATGAAAAACTGTTTTTT. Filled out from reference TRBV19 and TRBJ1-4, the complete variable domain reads DGGITQSPKYLFRKEGQNVTLSCEQNLNHDAMYWYRQDPGQGLRLIYYSQIVNDFQKGDIAEGYSVSREKKESFPLTVTSAQKNPTAFYLCASSIARGDAHSTNEKLFFGSGTQLSVL.

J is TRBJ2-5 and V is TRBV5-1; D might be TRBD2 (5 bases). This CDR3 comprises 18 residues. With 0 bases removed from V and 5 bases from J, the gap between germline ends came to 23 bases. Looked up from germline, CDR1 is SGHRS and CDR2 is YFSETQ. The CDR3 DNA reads TGCGCCAGCAGCTTGGGTGGGAGTAGTATTAGTCGGAGGGAGACCCAGTACTTC. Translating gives CASSLGGSSISRRETQYF.

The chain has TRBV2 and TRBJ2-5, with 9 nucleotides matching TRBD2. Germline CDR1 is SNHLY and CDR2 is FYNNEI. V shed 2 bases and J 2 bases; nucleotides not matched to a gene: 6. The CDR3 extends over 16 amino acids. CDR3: CASSETASGVQETQYF. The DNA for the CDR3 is TGTGCCAGCAGTGAAACGGCTAGCGGGGTACAAGAGACCCAGTACTTC.

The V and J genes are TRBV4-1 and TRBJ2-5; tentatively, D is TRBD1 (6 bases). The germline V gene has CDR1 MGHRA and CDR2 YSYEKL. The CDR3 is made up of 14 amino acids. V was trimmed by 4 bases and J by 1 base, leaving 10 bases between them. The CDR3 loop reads CASSPTQGQETQYF. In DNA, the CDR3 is TGCGCCAGCAGCCCAACACAGGGCCAAGAGACCCAGTACTTC.

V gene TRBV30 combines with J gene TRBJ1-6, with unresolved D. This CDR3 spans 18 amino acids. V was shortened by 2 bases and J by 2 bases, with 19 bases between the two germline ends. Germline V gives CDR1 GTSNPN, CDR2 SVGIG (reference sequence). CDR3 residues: CAWSSGIRGGTYNSPLHF. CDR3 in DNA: TGTGCCTGGAGTTCGGGGATCCGGGGAGGTACCTATAATTCACCCCTCCACTTT.

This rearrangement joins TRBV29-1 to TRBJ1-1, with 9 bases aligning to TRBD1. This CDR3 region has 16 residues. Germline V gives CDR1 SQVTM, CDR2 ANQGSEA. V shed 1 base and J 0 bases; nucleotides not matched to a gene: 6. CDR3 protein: CSVEGGQGILNTEAFF. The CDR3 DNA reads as TGCAGCGTTGAAGGGGGACAGGGAATCTTGAACACTGAAGCTTTCTTT.

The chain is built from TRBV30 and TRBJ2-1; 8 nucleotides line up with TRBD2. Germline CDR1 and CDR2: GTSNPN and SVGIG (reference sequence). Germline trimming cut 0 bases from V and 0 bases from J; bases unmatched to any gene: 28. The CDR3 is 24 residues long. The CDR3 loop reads CAWSVLFVGGGRKIMGSSYNEQFF. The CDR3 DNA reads TGTGCCTGGAGTGTACTCTTCGTCGGGGGCGGGAGGAAGATAATGGGGAGCTCCTACAATGAGCAGTTCTTC.

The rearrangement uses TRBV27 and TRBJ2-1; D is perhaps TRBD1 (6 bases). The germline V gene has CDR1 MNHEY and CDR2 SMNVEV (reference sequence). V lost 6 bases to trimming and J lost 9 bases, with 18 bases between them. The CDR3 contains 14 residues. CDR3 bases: TGTGCCAGCAGCCCCCCGACAGGTTTCGTTGAGCAGTTCTTC. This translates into CASSPPTGFVEQFF.

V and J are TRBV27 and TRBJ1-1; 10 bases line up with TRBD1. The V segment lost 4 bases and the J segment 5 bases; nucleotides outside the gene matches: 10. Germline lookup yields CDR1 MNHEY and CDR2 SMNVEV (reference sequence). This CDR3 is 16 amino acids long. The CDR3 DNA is TGTGCCAGCAGTTCCCGGGACAGGGGAACGGGGACTGAAGCTTTCTTT. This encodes CASSSRDRGTGTEAFF.

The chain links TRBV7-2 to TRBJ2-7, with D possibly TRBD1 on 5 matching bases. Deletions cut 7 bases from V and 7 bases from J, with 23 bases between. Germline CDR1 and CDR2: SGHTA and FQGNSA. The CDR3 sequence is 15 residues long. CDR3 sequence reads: CASIPWPGHGEEQYF. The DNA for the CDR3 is TGTGCCAGCATCCCCTGGCCAGGACACGGTGAGGAGCAGTACTTC.

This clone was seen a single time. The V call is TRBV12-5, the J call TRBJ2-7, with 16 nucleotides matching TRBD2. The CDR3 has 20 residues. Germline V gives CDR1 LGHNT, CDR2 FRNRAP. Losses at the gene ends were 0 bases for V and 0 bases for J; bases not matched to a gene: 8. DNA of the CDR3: TGTGCTAGTGGTTTGGTAGGAGGGGGACTAGCGGGAGGGGGCTCCTACGAGCAGTACTTC. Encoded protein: CASGLVGGGLAGGGSYEQYF.

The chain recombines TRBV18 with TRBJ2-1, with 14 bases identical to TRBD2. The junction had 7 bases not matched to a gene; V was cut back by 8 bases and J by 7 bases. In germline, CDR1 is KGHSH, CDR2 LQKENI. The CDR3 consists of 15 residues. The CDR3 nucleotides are TGTGCCAGCCAGTCCGGGACTAGCGGGAGAAATGAGCAGTTCTTC. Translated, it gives CASQSGTSGRNEQFF.